This T cell receptor (beta chain) was captured in a study of Ad26.COV2.S vaccination and SARS-CoV-2 variants. Study as a whole: Donor allocation was to the COV1001 Ad26.COV2.S trial arm. Participants got Ad26.COV2.S intramuscularly, once or twice 56 days apart.

Germline V gives CDR1 LNHDA, CDR2 SQIVND (reference sequence). CDR3 length: 15 amino acids. Trimming removed 5 bases from V and 0 bases from J; junction bases left unmatched: 3. Data came from immunoSEQ multiplex PCR; TCRdb stores just in-frame clones and leaves some out. The table includes around 340,000 clones, 85% to 90% detected once. This clone came up a few times. What it binds is unknown. Other DNA sequences of this sample code for an identical CDR3. Treatment meaning: some 19 received Ad26.COV2.S at low or high dose, single or two shots; about 5 received placebo; per-sample allocation not given. Vaccine and placebo recipients were sampled on day 63 after the first injection. Study-level points and caveats: Responses of T cells in total may have been underestimated by the TCR breadth and depth analyses. The placebo group had lower spike-specific TCR breadth than the vaccine recipients did.

This TCR came from a person aged 18-60 years who received the Ad26.COV2.S COVID-19 vaccine or a placebo. The V call is TRBV19, the J call TRBJ1-4, with 7 bases that match TRBD1. Source: peripheral blood, taken in a trial of Ad26.COV2.S vaccine versus placebo. The CDR3 loop reads CASSSTGATNEKLFF. Here the CDR3 DNA reads TGTGCCAGTAGTTCAACAGGGGCAACTAATGAAAAACTGTTTTTT.